Sequencing of this T cell receptor beta chain was carried out in a study of T cells after somatic rescue of genetic block. TCRdb's copy holds only in-frame clones and misses some; the assay was immunoSEQ multiplex PCR. The sample records approximately 71,000 clones, less than 95% being singletons. The CDR3 totals 16 residues. V lost 0 bases, J lost 2 bases, and 1 base stayed unmatched. CDR1 is PRHDT and CDR2 is FYEKMQ in the germline V gene (reference sequence). The material sequenced was peripheral blood mononuclear cells (PBMCs). V and J are TRBV13 and TRBJ2-3, with 11 bases fitting TRBD2. The origin of this receptor is a man aged 35-49 years. The CDR3 region has the DNA TGTGCCAGCAGCTTAGGGGGACTAGCGGCCACAGATACGCAGTATTTT. This gives the protein CASSLGGLAATDTQYF. The full variable domain, with the rest looked up from reference TRBV13 and TRBJ2-3, is AAGVIQSPRHLIKEKRETATLKCYPIPRHDTVYWYQQGPGQDPQFLISFYEKMQSDKGSIPDRFSAQQFSDYHSELNMSSLELGDSALYFCASSLGGLAATDTQYFGPGTRLTVL.